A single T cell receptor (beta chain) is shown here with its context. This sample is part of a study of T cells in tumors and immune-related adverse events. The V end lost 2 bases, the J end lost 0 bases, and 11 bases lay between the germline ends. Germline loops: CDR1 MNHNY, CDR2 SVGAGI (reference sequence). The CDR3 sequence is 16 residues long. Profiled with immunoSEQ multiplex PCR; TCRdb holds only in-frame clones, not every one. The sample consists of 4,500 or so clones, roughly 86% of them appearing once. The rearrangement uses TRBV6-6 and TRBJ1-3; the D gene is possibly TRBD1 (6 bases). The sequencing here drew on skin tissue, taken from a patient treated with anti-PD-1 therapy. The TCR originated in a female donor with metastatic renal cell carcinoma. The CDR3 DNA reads TGTGCCAGCAGTTACACCCCAGGGGACTCTGGAAACACCATATATTTT. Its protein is CASSYTPGDSGNTIYF.